Sequencing of this T cell receptor beta chain was carried out in a study of human T cells and chemical hapten exposure. Whole-study results and caveats: Having alopecia, donors may respond immunologically unlike healthy people.

TCRdb fed the RACE reads into MiXCR, producing one record per CDR3 protein. The sample consists of about 270,000 distinct CDR3 sequences, approximately 7.5% of them appearing once. Concerning this clonotype itself: Antigen: not known.

Described time point: pre-sensitization, week 0. The sample's treatment: therapeutic diphenylcyclopropenone sensitization with weekly scalp DPC. Unseparated into fractions, whole blood served as the source from which total RNA was extracted. Trimming took 1 base from V and 0 from J, leaving 6 bases between them. This CDR3 is 13 amino acids long. Germline CDR1 is SQVTM and CDR2 is ANQGSEA. The input for sequencing was whole blood, taken in connection with sensitization to the hapten diphenylcyclopropenone (DPC). This TCR came from a man between 18 and 29 years old with alopecia areata. Some clones in this sample may be carry-over from other donors' samples. V gene TRBV29-1 combines with J gene TRBJ1-1; D call uncertain. CDR3 bases: TGCAGCGTTGAAGCGACAATGAACACTGAAGCTTTCTTT. Residues: CSVEATMNTEAFF.